This entry lists 21 T cell receptor beta chains sequenced from one sample in a study of shared clonotypes between healthy human individuals. Only in-frame clones appear in the TCRdb table, and some are missing; sequencing was by immunoSEQ multiplex PCR. The data show some 2,000,000 clones, approximately 94% seen once. Naive-designated CD8 cells lacked CD45RO, were positively enriched for CCR7, and omitted terminally differentiated effector memory CD45RA+ cells. The sample taken for sequencing was naive CD8+ T cells sorted from blood. These TCRs come from a man aged 18 to 29 in good health.

This chain connects TRBV11-2 to TRBJ2-5; TRBD1 might be the D (6 bases). The CDR3 spans 17 residues. Germline values: CDR1 SGHAT, CDR2 FQNNGV. V was clipped by 2 bases and J by 5 bases, with 21 bases between them. The CDR3 region is CASSLLETGRLSETQYF. The DNA of the CDR3 is TGTGCCAGCAGCTTACTGGAAACAGGGCGTTTATCGGAGACCCAGTACTTC.

The chain combines TRBV2 with TRBJ1-1; no definite D call. This CDR3 comprises 15 residues. Germline values: CDR1 SNHLY, CDR2 FYNNEI. The V end lost 2 bases, the J end lost 1 base, and 11 bases lay between the germline ends. CDR3 bases: TGTGCCAGCAGTGAATTAGGTGGCCCGAACACTGAAGCTTTCTTT. It translates to CASSELGGPNTEAFF.

The chain employs TRBV12-5 and TRBJ2-3, with D maybe TRBD2 (6 bases). CDR1 and CDR2 (germline): LGHNT, FRNRAP. V was trimmed by 1 base and J by 0 bases, leaving 8 bases between them. The CDR3 runs 15 residues. The CDR3 reads CASGLARGSTDTQYF. The DNA for the CDR3 is TGTGCTAGTGGTTTGGCCCGGGGGAGCACAGATACGCAGTATTTT.

This clone turned up a few times. Different DNA sequences within this sample yield the same CDR3. This chain joins TRBV5-6 and TRBJ1-2; possible D gene TRBD1, 5 bases. Germline CDR1 SGHDT, CDR2 YYEEEE. There are 13 residues in the CDR3. Trimming pared 0 bases from V and 4 bases from J, leaving 7 bases between. The CDR3 nucleotides are TGTGCCAGCAGCTTGGAGGGGTCCTATGGCTACACCTTC. The encoded protein is CASSLEGSYGYTF.

This chain uses TRBV11-2 with TRBJ2-7; 9 nucleotides line up with TRBD2. Germline values: CDR1 SGHAT, CDR2 FQNNGV. Trimming removed 0 bases from V and 2 bases from J; junction bases left unmatched: 5. The CDR3 runs to 16 residues. The CDR3 is CASSLEYSGGTYEQYF. The CDR3 coding sequence is TGTGCCAGCAGCTTAGAGTATAGCGGGGGAACCTACGAGCAGTACTTC.

This clone was detected only a few times. The rearrangement links TRBV5-4 to TRBJ2-7; D tentatively fits TRBD1 or TRBD2 (5 bases each). The CDR3 has 15 residues. The germline V gene encodes CDR1 SGHNT and CDR2 YYREEE (reference sequence). The V and J ends lost 4 bases and 4 bases respectively, with 18 bases between them. The CDR3: CASSEQSRGSYEQYF. In DNA form, the CDR3 reads TGTGCCAGCAGCGAGCAGTCGAGGGGATCTTACGAGCAGTACTTC.

This clone showed up just a few times. The rearrangement links TRBV4-1 to TRBJ1-5; D not certain. The CDR3 is made up of 13 amino acids. CDR1 is MGHRA and CDR2 is YSYEKL in the germline V gene. Deletions cut 1 base from V and 9 bases from J, with 10 bases between. CDR3 residues: CASSQVLLAPQHF. The CDR3 nucleotides read TGCGCCAGCAGCCAAGTATTATTGGCGCCCCAGCATTTT.

This sequence joins TRBV9 and TRBJ2-5; perhaps TRBD1 as D (5 bases). Germline CDR1 SGDLS, CDR2 YYNGEE. The CDR3 has 15 amino acids. Trimming took 3 bases from V and 2 from J, leaving 14 bases between them. CDR3 sequence (DNA): TGTGCCAGCAGCGGGGCTGGGGCCCTACAAGAGACCCAGTACTTC. This gives the protein CASSGAGALQETQYF.

Of note for this clone: A far more abundant clone sits one base away, making this likely a read error. Within the sample, other DNA sequences also encode this same CDR3. This chain uses TRBV9 with TRBJ1-1; D is ambiguous. Deletions cut 3 bases from V and 1 base from J, with 7 bases between. This CDR3 contains 13 residues. Germline CDR1 is SGDLS and CDR2 is YYNGEE. For the CDR3, the DNA is TGTGCCAGCAGCGAAGGCGGGAACACTGAAGCTTTCTTT. Amino acids: CASSEGGNTEAFF.

The CDR3 DNA reads TGTGCCAGCAGCCCCTTTTTTTTGGGGAGTGTCACCTACAATGAGCAGTTCTTC. It translates to CASSPFFLGSVTYNEQFF. The V call is TRBV11-2, the J call TRBJ2-1; D may be TRBD2 (5 bases). The V end was cut by 5 bases, the J end by 2 bases, with 22 bases between. The CDR3 is 18 residues long. Germline values: CDR1 SGHAT, CDR2 FQNNGV.

The chain is built from TRBV28 and TRBJ1-1; 7 nucleotides match TRBD1. The length of the CDR3 is 13 residues. The J segment lost 6 bases and the V segment lost 7 bases, leaving 8 bases of the junction unmatched. From germline, CDR1 is MDHEN and CDR2 SYDVKM. The CDR3 loop is CASTPAGTAEAFF. The CDR3 nucleotides are TGTGCCAGCACACCCGCGGGGACAGCTGAAGCTTTCTTT.

V gene TRBV5-1 combines with J gene TRBJ2-2; D is ambiguous. The CDR3 covers 14 residues. The germline V and J ends were trimmed by 4 bases and 5 bases, with 12 bases remaining between them. CDR1 is SGHRS and CDR2 is YFSETQ in the germline V gene. CDR3 region: CASSLGAGTGELFF. CDR3 nucleotide sequence: TGCGCCAGCAGCCTTGGCGCCGGAACCGGGGAGCTGTTTTTT.

This clone was seen a handful of times. The sample has other DNA sequences that encode this CDR3 too. The V gene is TRBV28, the J gene TRBJ1-5, with D unresolved. The germline V gene encodes CDR1 MDHEN and CDR2 SYDVKM. V was shortened by 5 bases and J by 4 bases, with 3 bases between the two germline ends. This CDR3 has 11 residues. CDR3 in amino acids: CASSGNQPQHF. For the CDR3, the DNA is TGTGCCAGCAGTGGGAATCAGCCCCAGCATTTT.

This clone was counted a single time. The chain joins TRBV28 to TRBJ1-2, with 8 bases matching TRBD1. The CDR3 runs 16 residues. Germline CDR1 is MDHEN and CDR2 is SYDVKM. Trimming took 4 bases from V and 6 from J; bases not matched to a gene: 13. The CDR3 here is CASSSWTGHTDNGYTF. CDR3 nucleotide sequence: TGTGCCAGCAGTTCTTGGACAGGGCATACCGATAATGGCTACACCTTC.

The chain has TRBV4-1 and TRBJ1-2, with 8 bases identical to TRBD1. After removal of 0 bases from V and 4 bases from J, the junction contained 4 bases not matched to a gene. CDR1 and CDR2 from the germline V gene are MGHRA and YSYEKL. The CDR3 sequence is 15 residues long. The chain's CDR3 is CASSQDPGQVYGYTF. DNA for the CDR3: TGCGCCAGCAGCCAAGATCCGGGACAGGTCTATGGCTACACCTTC.

On this clone itself: Additional DNA sequences in this sample encode the identical CDR3. The chain links TRBV9 to TRBJ2-3; TRBD2 aligns across 8 bases. The V gene end was trimmed by 0 bases and the J gene end by 6 bases; junction bases not matched to a gene: 3. The length of the CDR3 is 14 residues. Germline V CDR1 and CDR2: SGDLS, YYNGEE. Written as DNA, the CDR3 is TGTGCCAGCAGCGTAGCGGGAGGGTTGGATACGCAGTATTTT. It encodes CASSVAGGLDTQYF.

The chain combines TRBV4-1 with TRBJ2-7; D unclear. The germline CDR1 and CDR2 sequences are MGHRA and YSYEKL. The CDR3 extends over 15 amino acids. Trimming took 1 base from V and 3 from J, leaving 13 bases between them. CDR3 sequence reads: CASSQGESVGYEQYF. In DNA, the CDR3 is TGCGCCAGCAGCCAAGGGGAATCGGTGGGCTACGAGCAGTACTTC.

The chain combines TRBV11-2 with TRBJ2-3; the match to TRBD2 covers 10 bases. Germline lookup yields CDR1 SGHAT and CDR2 FQNNGV. This CDR3 contains 16 residues. V was clipped by 4 bases and J by 2 bases; unmatched bases: 6. The CDR3 coding sequence is TGTGCCAGCAGCTCCCTAGCGGGGGAGCCCACAGATACGCAGTATTTT. It is translated as CASSSLAGEPTDTQYF.

V usage is TRBV14 and J usage is TRBJ1-2; no clear D gene. Trimming took 2 bases from V and 3 from J, leaving 7 bases between them. In germline, CDR1 is SGHDN, CDR2 FVKESK. The length of the CDR3 is 13 residues. The CDR3 nucleotides read TGTGCCAGCAGCCAAAATCAAGACTATGGCTACACCTTC. It codes for CASSQNQDYGYTF.

This chain uses TRBV4-1 with TRBJ2-7; 9 bases fit TRBD1. V dropped 4 bases and J dropped 2; count of bases not matched to a gene: 6. CDR1 and CDR2 from the germline V gene are MGHRA and YSYEKL. The CDR3 runs 15 residues. The CDR3 region has the DNA TGCGCCAGCAGCCCGGGGACAGGGCCTACCTACGAGCAGTACTTC. Its translation: CASSPGTGPTYEQYF.

The sample holds one count of this clone. This chain uses TRBV29-1 with TRBJ1-1; D call uncertain. The CDR3 is made up of 12 amino acids. Per germline, CDR1 SQVTM and CDR2 ANQGSEA. The ends were cut back, 3 bases at V and 0 bases at J, with 5 bases in the middle. Here the CDR3 reads CSVDPMNTEAFF. As DNA, the CDR3 is TGCAGCGTTGACCCAATGAACACTGAAGCTTTCTTT. Combining the CDR3 with reference TRBV29-1 and TRBJ1-1 gives the whole variable domain SAVISQKPSRDICQRGTSLTIQCQVDSQVTMMFWYRQQPGQSLTLIATANQGSEATYESGFVIDKFPISRPNLTFSTLTVSNMSPEDSSIYLCSVDPMNTEAFFGQGTRLTVV.